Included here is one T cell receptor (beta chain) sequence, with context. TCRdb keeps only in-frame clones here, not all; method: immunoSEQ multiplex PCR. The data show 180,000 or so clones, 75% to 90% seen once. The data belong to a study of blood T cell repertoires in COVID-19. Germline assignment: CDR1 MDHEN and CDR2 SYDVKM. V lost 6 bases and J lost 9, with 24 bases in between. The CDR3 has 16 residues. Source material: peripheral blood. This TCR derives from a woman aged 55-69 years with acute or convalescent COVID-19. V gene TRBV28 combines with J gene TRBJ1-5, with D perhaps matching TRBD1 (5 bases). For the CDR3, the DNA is TGTGCCAGCAGCCAACGGACGGGGACTTGGGGGAGGCCCCAGCATTTT. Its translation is CASSQRTGTWGRPQHF.